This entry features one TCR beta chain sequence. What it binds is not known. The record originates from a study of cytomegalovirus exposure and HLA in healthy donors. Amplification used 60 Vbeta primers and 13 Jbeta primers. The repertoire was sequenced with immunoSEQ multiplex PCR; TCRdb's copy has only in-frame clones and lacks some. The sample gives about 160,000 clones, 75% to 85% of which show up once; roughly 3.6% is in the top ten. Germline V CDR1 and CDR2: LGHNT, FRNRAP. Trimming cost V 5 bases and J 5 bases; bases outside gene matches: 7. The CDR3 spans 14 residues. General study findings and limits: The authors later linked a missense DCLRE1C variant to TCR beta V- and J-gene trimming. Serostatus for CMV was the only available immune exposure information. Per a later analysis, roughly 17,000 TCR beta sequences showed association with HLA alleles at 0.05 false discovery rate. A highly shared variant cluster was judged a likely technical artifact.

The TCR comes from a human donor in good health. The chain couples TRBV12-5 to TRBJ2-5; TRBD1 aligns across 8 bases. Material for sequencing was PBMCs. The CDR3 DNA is TGTGCTAGTGGTCGGACAGGGCCGGGGGAGACCCAGTACTTC. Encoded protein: CASGRTGPGETQYF.